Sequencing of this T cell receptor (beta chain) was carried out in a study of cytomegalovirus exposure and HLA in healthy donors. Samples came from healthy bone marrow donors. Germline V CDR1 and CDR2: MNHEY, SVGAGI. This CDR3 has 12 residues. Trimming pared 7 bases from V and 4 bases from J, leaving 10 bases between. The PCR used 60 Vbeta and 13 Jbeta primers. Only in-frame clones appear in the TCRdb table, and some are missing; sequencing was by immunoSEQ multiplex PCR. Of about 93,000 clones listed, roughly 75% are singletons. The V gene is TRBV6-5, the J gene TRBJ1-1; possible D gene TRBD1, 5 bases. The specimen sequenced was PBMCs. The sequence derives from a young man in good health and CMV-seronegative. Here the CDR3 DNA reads TGTGCCAGCAAGGGGATTATCACTGAAGCTTTCTTT. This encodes CASKGIITEAFF.